Listed below are T cell receptor beta chains from one sample, sequenced in a study of T cells expressing NK-cell markers. TCRdb re-called the 5' RACE reads; one entry per CDR3 protein, DNA not given. This sample contains under 200,000 distinct CDR3 sequences. Source material: blood T cells: a sorted CD56 or NKG2C T cell subset, CD4+ or CD8+ T cells, or bulk PBMC T cells (not recorded which). These receptors were obtained from a woman between 18 and 75 years old in good health. The CDR3 runs from the conserved cysteine through the conserved F or W.

V gene,J gene,CDR3 protein
TRBV28,TRBJ2-5,CASSSGAQQETQYF
TRBV7-9,TRBJ1-2,CASRPGTTGGGYTF
TRBV2,TRBJ2-5,CASNAWTGQETQYF
TRBV12-3/TRBV12-4,TRBJ1-3,CASSSRGRSSGNTIYF
TRBV24-1,TRBJ2-2,CATSENSGSRTGELFF
TRBV20-1,TRBJ2-5,CSASGTPQETQYF
TRBV9,TRBJ2-3,CASSVYRASGTTDTQYF
TRBV5-5,TRBJ1-3,CASSLDGNTIYF
TRBV5-1,TRBJ2-5,CASSLGTSLNVETQYF
TRBV20-1,TRBJ1-5,CSARTGGGQPQHF
TRBV5-1,TRBJ1-1,CASSLGSGMRTEAFF
TRBV7-3,TRBJ2-1,CASSLTGIGASGVNEQFF
TRBV24-1,TRBJ2-5,CATSDTRRNQETQYF
TRBV25-1,TRBJ1-2,CASRRNYGYTF
TRBV20-1,TRBJ1-1,CSAIGGNTEAFF
TRBV7-9,TRBJ2-1,CASSPDGLAVREQFF
TRBV2,TRBJ1-1,CASSETGQLLRAFF
TRBV5-1,TRBJ1-2,CASSLGQQGYVYTF
TRBV7-7,TRBJ2-5,CASSLQDQETQYF
TRBV29-1,TRBJ1-2,CSAGTVGGYTF
TRBV2,TRBJ2-5,CASTDAGRNLWETQYF
TRBV5-6,TRBJ2-1,CASSFVAVSSYNEQFF
TRBV5-1,TRBJ1-4,CASSLERGSNEKLFF
TRBV6-5,TRBJ2-6,CASTSGANVLTF
TRBV25-1,TRBJ2-7,CASSDLPGYQSSYEQYF
TRBV2,TRBJ2-6,CASRADRGNVLTF
TRBV6-2/TRBV6-3,TRBJ2-1,CASSPPDFAGGALNEQFF
TRBV27,TRBJ1-4,CASSPTGWTEKLFF
TRBV3-1,TRBJ1-5,CASSHSDTGNQPQHF
TRBV20-1,TRBJ2-5,CSATRVAQGGETQYF
TRBV15,TRBJ2-3,CATSRDLTDTQYF
TRBV5-5,TRBJ2-5,CASSLGTLGETQYF
TRBV24-1,TRBJ1-6,CATSDFQPRETPLHF
TRBV3-1,TRBJ2-7,CASSGPYEQYF
TRBV7-8,TRBJ2-7,CASSLAGTGSHEQYF
TRBV9,TRBJ1-1,CASSVGPGAFF
TRBV18,TRBJ1-2,CASSEDSYYGYTF
TRBV5-1,TRBJ2-1,CASSLAVAGSLYNEQFF
TRBV28,TRBJ2-7,CASSSRQGGAYEQYF
TRBV7-2,TRBJ2-7,CASSATSGRYEQYF
TRBV5-4,TRBJ2-1,CASTRLGGGYNEQFF
TRBV28,TRBJ2-7,CASRTGQNSYEQYF
TRBV18,TRBJ1-1,CASSPPASEAFF
TRBV2,TRBJ2-4,CASGDRTGLNIQYF
TRBV4-1,TRBJ2-7,CASSQGGQGAYEQYF
TRBV12-3/TRBV12-4,TRBJ1-5,CASSFRQDQPQHF
TRBV3-1,TRBJ2-7,CASSQTLGGSNEQYF
TRBV5-1,TRBJ1-2,CASSLAVVSNGYTF
TRBV6-1,TRBJ2-2,CASKTSSSTGELFF
TRBV27,TRBJ2-1,CASSLLAGVLNEQFF
TRBV3-1,TRBJ2-4,CASSSGLAKNIQYF
TRBV7-3,TRBJ1-1,CASSLSGGGTTEAFF
TRBV2,TRBJ2-4,CASSRQGGGITLAKNIQYF
TRBV11-2,TRBJ1-5,CASSWGQGPSQPQHF
TRBV9,TRBJ1-6,CASSVAGGRDYSPLHF
TRBV9,TRBJ2-1,CASSDRTSGSFEQFF